What follows describes a single T cell receptor (beta chain). Its antigen is unidentified. The CDR3 is 17 residues long. V shed 1 base, J shed 3 bases, and the junction held 9 bases outside the gene matches. Germline assignment: CDR1 SGHVS and CDR2 FNYEAQ. This entry belongs to a study of cytomegalovirus exposure and HLA in healthy donors. Regarding the study as a whole: A further, later analysis showed that HLA-associated TCR beta chains (compared with equally common others) were more clonally expanded.

A multiplex PCR was run with 60 Vbeta primers and 13 Jbeta primers. In the original workflow: A later analysis tallied some 80 million unique TCR beta chains, about 12 million of them shared. The data were produced by immunoSEQ multiplex PCR, yet TCRdb's version contains in-frame clones alone and is incomplete. V and J calls and clone size are copied from that table; D and trimming were computed from the DNA. In all, the sample yields about 48,000 clones. Sequenced input: PBMCs. The chain couples TRBV7-6 to TRBJ2-1, with TRBD2 matching over 7 bases. The clonotype originates from a male donor in good health and CMV-seropositive. This chain's CDR3 is CASSLGGGSPNYNEQFF. The CDR3 nucleotides read TGTGCCAGCAGCTTAGGGGGGGGGTCCCCGAACTACAATGAGCAGTTCTTC.